The present T cell receptor beta chain was sequenced within a study of response to subunit inactivated influenza vaccine. Whole-study results and caveats: The study's authors posited that every seasonal influenza vaccination enlists few new T cells.

Each CDR3 protein is one row after TCRdb ran MiXCR on the RT-PCR reads. The sample contains about 500,000 distinct CDR3 sequences, approximately 15% of which appear only once. The CDR3 spans 14 residues. Germline values: CDR1 GTSNPN, CDR2 SVGIG (reference sequence). The ends were cut back, 5 bases at V and 0 bases at J, with 11 bases in the middle. In this sample, this clonotype turned up a few times. Its antigen remains unknown. This clonotype was obtained from a man between 50 and 69 years old who received an inactivated influenza vaccine. The chain links TRBV30 to TRBJ2-1; D gene ambiguous. The sample consisted of CD4+ T cells sorted from PBMCs, taken around 25 months after vaccination. CDR3 amino acids: CAWGVSSSYNEQFF. The CDR3 coding sequence is TGTGCCTGGGGGGTCAGTAGCTCCTACAATGAGCAGTTCTTC.